These 9 T cell receptor beta chains came from one sample sequenced in a study of cytomegalovirus exposure and HLA in healthy donors (dated 2017 in TCRdb). Libraries were built with the immunoSEQ multiplex PCR assay. A mixture of 60 forward primers for TCR Vbeta segments and 13 reverse primers for TCR Jbeta segments was used in the multiplex PCR. The table comes from immuneACCESS by way of TCRdb, which keeps in-frame sequences with V and J called. Part of the clones is missing from these tables; in studies checked, under half for an unresolved V gene and the rest for unknown reasons. The sample includes roughly 200,000 clones, with nearly 80% observed a single time. The ten most abundant clones make up approximately 2.9% of the sample. Sequencing used PBMCs. Receptors originate from a female donor in good health and CMV-seronegative.

The chain joins TRBV6-1 to TRBJ1-2, with TRBD1 identical over 10 bases. The V gene's germline CDR1 is MNHNS and CDR2 SASEGT. The CDR3 loop spans 16 amino acids. Losses at the gene ends were 4 bases for V and 4 bases for J; bases not matched to a gene: 9. CDR3 in DNA: TGTGCCAGCAGTGTTGAGGGACAGGGGCTTTTCTATGGCTACACCTTC. Translated, it gives CASSVEGQGLFYGYTF.

The V gene is TRBV7-6, the J gene TRBJ2-3, with D possibly TRBD1 on 5 matching bases. With 4 bases removed from V and 0 bases from J, the gap between germline ends came to 14 bases. Per germline, CDR1 SGHVS and CDR2 FNYEAQ. The CDR3 is 16 amino acids. CDR3 nucleotides: TGTGCCAGCAGCTCCACAGGAATCCTGAGCACAGATACGCAGTATTTT. Translating gives CASSSTGILSTDTQYF.

The chain carries TRBV2 and TRBJ2-7; TRBD2 might be the D (5 bases). CDR3 length equals 11 residues. Per the germline V gene, CDR1 is SNHLY and CDR2 is FYNNEI. V lost 7 bases and J 4 bases, leaving 8 bases between the germline ends. CDR3 amino acids: CASKRDYEQYF. CDR3 in DNA: TGTGCCAGCAAGAGGGATTACGAGCAGTACTTC.

A few counts support this clone. A read error likely explains this, since a far larger clone differs by one base. The V call is TRBV2, the J call TRBJ1-4; D is perhaps TRBD1 (5 bases). There are 14 residues in the CDR3. V shed 10 bases and J shed 7 bases, with 19 bases lying between them. Germline-derived CDR1 and CDR2 are SNHLY and FYNNEI. The chain's CDR3 is CATRDSGSGEKLFF. The CDR3, as DNA: TGTGCCACCAGGGATTCGGGGTCTGGTGAAAAACTGTTTTTT.

In the case of this clone: Different DNA sequences within this sample yield the same CDR3. This chain joins TRBV7-9 and TRBJ1-2; D perhaps matches TRBD1 (5 bases). Looked up from germline, CDR1 is SEHNR and CDR2 is FQNEAQ (reference sequence). This CDR3 is 13 amino acids long. Trimming removed 5 bases from V and 1 base from J, with 8 bases in between. The CDR3 region has the DNA TGTGCCAGCAGCCCCGACAGTAACTATGGCTACACCTTC. This gives the protein CASSPDSNYGYTF.

This chain uses TRBV19 with TRBJ1-3, with D possibly matching TRBD1 (5 bases). This CDR3 has 16 amino acids. V was shortened by 7 bases and J by 8 bases, with 24 bases between the two germline ends. Germline-derived CDR1 and CDR2 are LNHDA and SQIVND (reference sequence). The CDR3 loop reads CASTPPGGTGGDTIYF. The DNA of the CDR3 is TGTGCCAGTACTCCTCCTGGCGGGACCGGAGGAGACACCATATATTTT.

A note on this clone: An end of the junction does not agree with germline; a read error may underlie this. This sample includes further DNA sequences coding for the same CDR3. The V and J genes are TRBV7-9 and TRBJ1-2; TRBD1 is a possible D gene (6 bases). The CDR3 runs to 13 residues. Germline V gives CDR1 SEHNR, CDR2 FQNEAQ (reference sequence). This CDR3 reads CSSSPDSNYGYTF. Here the CDR3 DNA reads TGTTCCAGCAGCCCGGACAGTAACTATGGCTACACCTTC.

A few counts support this clone. The chain has TRBV28 and TRBJ1-2, with 9 bases fitting TRBD1. Germline V CDR1 and CDR2: MDHEN, SYDVKM. Trimming cost V 6 bases and J 8 bases; bases outside gene matches: 13. The CDR3 runs to 15 residues. The CDR3 nucleotides are TGTGCCAGCAGCTTAAATGACAGGGGGTTTGGAGGCTACACCTTC. Protein: CASSLNDRGFGGYTF.

This clone was counted once. The chain joins TRBV6-1 to TRBJ2-5, with 9 bases matching TRBD1. This CDR3 contains 14 residues. The germline V gene encodes CDR1 MNHNS and CDR2 SASEGT. The junction had 2 bases not matched to a gene; V was cut back by 4 bases and J by 2 bases. DNA of the CDR3: TGTGCCAGCAGTGGACAGGGGGAACAAGAGACCCAGTACTTC. Translated: CASSGQGEQETQYF.